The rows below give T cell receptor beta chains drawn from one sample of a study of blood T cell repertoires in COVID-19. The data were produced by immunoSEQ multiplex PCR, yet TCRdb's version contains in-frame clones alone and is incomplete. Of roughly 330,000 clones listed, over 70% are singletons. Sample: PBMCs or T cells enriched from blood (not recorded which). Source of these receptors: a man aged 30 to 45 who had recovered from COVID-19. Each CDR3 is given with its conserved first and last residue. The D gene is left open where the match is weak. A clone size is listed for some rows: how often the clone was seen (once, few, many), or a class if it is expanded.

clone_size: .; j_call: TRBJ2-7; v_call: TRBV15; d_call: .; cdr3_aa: CATSPRFEAHEQYF; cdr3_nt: TGTGCCACCAGCCCCCGTTTTGAAGCCCACGAGCAGTACTTC
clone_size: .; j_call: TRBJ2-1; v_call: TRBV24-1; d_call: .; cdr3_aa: CATSDPRGAGSNEQFF; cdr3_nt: TGTGCCACCAGTGACCCTCGTGGGGCCGGTTCAAATGAGCAGTTCTTC
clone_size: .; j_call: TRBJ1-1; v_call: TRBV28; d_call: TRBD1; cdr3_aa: CASSFIFRGQGTEAFF; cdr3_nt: TGTGCCAGCAGTTTTATCTTTAGGGGGCAGGGGACTGAAGCTTTCTTT
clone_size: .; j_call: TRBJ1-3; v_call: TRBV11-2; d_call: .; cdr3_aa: CASSFHSGNTIYF; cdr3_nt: TGTGCCAGCAGCTTTCACTCTGGAAACACCATATATTTT
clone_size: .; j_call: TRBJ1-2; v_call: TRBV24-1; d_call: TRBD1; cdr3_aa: CATSDLTGDYGYTF; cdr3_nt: TGTGCCACCAGTGACCTGACAGGGGACTATGGCTACACCTTC
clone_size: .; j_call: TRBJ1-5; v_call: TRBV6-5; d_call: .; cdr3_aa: CASRPGGGGNQPQHF; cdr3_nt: TGTGCCAGCAGACCCGGGGGAGGGGGCAATCAGCCCCAGCATTTT
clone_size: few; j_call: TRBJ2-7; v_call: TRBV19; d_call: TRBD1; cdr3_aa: CASSAKRTGLFAEQYF; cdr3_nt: TGTGCCAGTAGTGCTAAACGGACAGGGCTCTTCGCCGAGCAGTACTTC
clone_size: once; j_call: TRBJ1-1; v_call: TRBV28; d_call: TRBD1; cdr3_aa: CASSLPSGQGDTEAFF; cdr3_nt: TGTGCCAGCAGTTTACCCTCAGGACAGGGGGACACTGAAGCTTTCTTT
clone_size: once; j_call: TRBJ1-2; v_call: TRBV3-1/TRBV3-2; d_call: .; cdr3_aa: CASSQTWNGYTF; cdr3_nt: TGTGCCAGCAGCCAGACATGGAATGGCTACACCTTC
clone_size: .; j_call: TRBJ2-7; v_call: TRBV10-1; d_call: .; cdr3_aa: CASRNRVLYEQYF; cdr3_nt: TGCGCCAGCAGAAACAGGGTACTCTACGAGCAGTACTTC
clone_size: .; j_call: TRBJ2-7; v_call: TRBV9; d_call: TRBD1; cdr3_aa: CASSVSRGKICYEQYF; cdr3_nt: TGTGCCAGCAGCGTATCCAGGGGGAAGATATGCTACGAGCAGTACTTC
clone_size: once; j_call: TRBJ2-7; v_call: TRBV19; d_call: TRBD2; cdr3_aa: CASSPWASGGINEQYF; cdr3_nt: TGTGCCAGTAGCCCATGGGCTAGCGGGGGTATCAACGAGCAGTACTTC
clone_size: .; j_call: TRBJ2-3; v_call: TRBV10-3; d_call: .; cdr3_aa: CAISESAVTDTQYF; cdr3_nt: TGTGCCATCAGTGAGTCTGCGGTCACAGATACGCAGTATTTT
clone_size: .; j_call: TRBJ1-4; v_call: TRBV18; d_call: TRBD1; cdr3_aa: CASSRRADRGRGDEKLFF; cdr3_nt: TGTGCCAGCTCACGAAGGGCGGACAGGGGGCGCGGGGATGAAAAACTGTTTTTT
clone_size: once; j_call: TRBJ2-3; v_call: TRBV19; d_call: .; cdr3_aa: CASSIFLGNTDTQYF; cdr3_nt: TGTGCCAGTAGTATTTTTTTGGGCAACACAGATACGCAGTATTTT
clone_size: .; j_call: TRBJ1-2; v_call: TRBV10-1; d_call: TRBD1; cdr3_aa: CASSQQEQGNYGYTF; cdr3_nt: TGCGCCAGCAGTCAGCAAGAACAGGGGAACTATGGCTACACCTTC
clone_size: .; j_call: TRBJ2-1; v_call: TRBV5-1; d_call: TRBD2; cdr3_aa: CASSLAPTSGGLLNEQFF; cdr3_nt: TGCGCCAGCAGCTTGGCCCCGACTAGCGGGGGGCTTCTGAATGAGCAGTTCTTC
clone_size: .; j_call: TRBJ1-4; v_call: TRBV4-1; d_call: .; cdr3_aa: CASSQGTANPTTNEKLFF; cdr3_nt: TGCGCCAGCAGCCAAGGGACAGCTAACCCTACAACTAATGAAAAACTGTTTTTT
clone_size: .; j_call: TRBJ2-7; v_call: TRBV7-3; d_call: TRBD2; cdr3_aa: CASSSSKTSGGDSYEQYF; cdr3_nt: TGTGCCAGCAGCTCATCCAAGACTAGCGGGGGGGACTCCTACGAGCAGTACTTC
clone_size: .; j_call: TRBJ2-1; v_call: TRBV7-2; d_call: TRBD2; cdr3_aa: CASSSGLAGDHYYNEQFF; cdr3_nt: TGTGCCAGCAGCTCCGGACTAGCGGGGGACCACTATTACAATGAGCAGTTCTTC
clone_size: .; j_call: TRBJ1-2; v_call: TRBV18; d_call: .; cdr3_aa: CASSPNEGISGGYTF; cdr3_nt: TGTGCCAGCTCACCCAATGAAGGGATATCGGGAGGCTACACCTTC
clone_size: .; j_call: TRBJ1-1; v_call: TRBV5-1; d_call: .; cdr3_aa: CASSLGDGASNTEAFF; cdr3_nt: TGCGCCAGCAGCTTGGGGGATGGGGCATCCAACACTGAAGCTTTCTTT
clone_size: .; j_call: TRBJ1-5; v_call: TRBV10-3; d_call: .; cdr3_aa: CAISDRLVDQPQHF; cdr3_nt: TGTGCCATCAGTGACCGGTTGGTTGATCAGCCCCAGCATTTT
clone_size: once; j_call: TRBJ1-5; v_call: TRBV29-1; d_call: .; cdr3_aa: CSAGQSRRQPQHF; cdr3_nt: TGCAGCGCTGGACAGTCGAGGAGACAGCCCCAGCATTTT
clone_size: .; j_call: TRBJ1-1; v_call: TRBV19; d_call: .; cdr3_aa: CASSIHGVGTEAFF; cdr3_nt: TGTGCCAGTAGTATTCACGGGGTGGGGACTGAAGCTTTCTTT
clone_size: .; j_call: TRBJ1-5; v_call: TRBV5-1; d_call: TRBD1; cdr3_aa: CASSQTGTGQPQHF; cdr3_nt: TGCGCCAGCAGCCAGACAGGGACGGGTCAGCCCCAGCATTTT
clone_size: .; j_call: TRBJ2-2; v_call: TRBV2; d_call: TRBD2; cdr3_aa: CARTGAGGPNTGELFF; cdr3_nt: TGTGCCAGAACGGGAGCGGGGGGGCCGAACACCGGGGAGCTGTTTTTT